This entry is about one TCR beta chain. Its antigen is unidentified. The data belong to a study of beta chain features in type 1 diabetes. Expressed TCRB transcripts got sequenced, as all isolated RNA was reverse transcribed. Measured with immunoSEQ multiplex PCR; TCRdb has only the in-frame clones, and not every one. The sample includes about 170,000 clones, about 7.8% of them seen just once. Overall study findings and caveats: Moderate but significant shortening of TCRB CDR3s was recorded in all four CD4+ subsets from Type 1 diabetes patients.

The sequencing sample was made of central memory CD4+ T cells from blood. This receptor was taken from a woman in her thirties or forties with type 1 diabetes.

Here the CDR3 DNA reads TGCAGCGTTCTGGCAACCTCTGGGGCCAACGTCCTGACTTTC. Translated: CSVLATSGANVLTF. This rearrangement joins TRBV29-1 to TRBJ2-6; D not certain. Germline loops: CDR1 SQVTM, CDR2 ANQGSEA. The CDR3 runs 14 residues. The germline V and J ends were trimmed by 5 bases and 0 bases, with 8 bases remaining between them. The whole variable domain, remainder taken from reference TRBV29-1 and TRBJ2-6, is SAVISQKPSRDICQRGTSLTIQCQVDSQVTMMFWYRQQPGQSLTLIATANQGSEATYESGFVIDKFPISRPNLTFSTLTVSNMSPEDSSIYLCSVLATSGANVLTFGAGSRLTVL.